This TCR beta chain was recorded in a study of OX40 agonist ivuxolimab in advanced cancers. At the level of the whole study: Ivuxolimab, which targeted the costimulatory receptor OX40 (CD134), was an agonistic, fully human IgG2 monoclonal antibody. Intravenous ivuxolimab was administered to patients every 2 weeks at six dose levels: 0.01, 0.1, 0.3, 1.5, 3 and 10 mg/kg. The dose-escalation cohort was over 70% male with a mean age of about 54 years, ranging from roughly 20 to 80. The monotherapy dose-escalation portion (N of about 50 patients) of the phase I ivuxolimab trial is reported in the paper. Peripheral TCRbeta sequencing aimed to test whether ivuxolimab altered TCR sequence diversity and caused clonal T-cell expansion. Among the 52 dose-escalation patients, some 20 had hepatocellular carcinoma, some 15 melanoma, 9 renal cell carcinoma and 9 head and neck cancer. Three dose-escalation patients achieved partial responses, one with hepatocellular carcinoma and two with cutaneous melanoma. Prior anti-PD-1, anti-PD-L1 or anti-CTLA-4 therapy was permitted, and checkpoint inhibitors had been received by about 44% of dose-escalation patients.

In this sample, this clone turned up a few times. Which antigen it targets is not known. The sample holds no much larger clone one base away, and base qualities are not on file. Patients with autoimmune disease history or receiving systemic immunosuppression were excluded from the trial. Peripheral blood for TCR sequencing was drawn from every dose cohort at baseline, at cycle 4 day 1 and at cycle 7 day 1. Samples came from an open-label, multicenter, first-in-human phase I dose-escalation trial of ivuxolimab. Adults with locally advanced or metastatic melanoma, renal cell carcinoma, hepatocellular carcinoma or head and neck squamous cell carcinoma were enrolled in the trial. CD4+ and CD8+ T cells were sorted separately from peripheral blood before TCR sequencing. The full study reports these points: Low levels of normalized T-cell clonal expansion were also seen in some nonresponding patients. In the 0.1-3.0 mg/kg groups, partial responders were among the patients with the lowest normalized peripheral clonal expansion, particularly in CD8+ T cells. At doses from 0.1 to 3.0 mg/kg, clonal expansion was seen in both CD4+ and CD8+ blood T cells between baseline and week 6. Which antigens the clonally expanded peripheral T cells were specific for was not determined. After ivuxolimab, more expanded clones were found on average in CD8+ T cells than in CD4+ T cells.

For sequencing of the TCRbeta CDR3 region, genomic DNA was extracted from the sorted cells. TCRbeta CDR3 regions were sequenced using the immunoSEQ Assay. TCRdb re-hosts the immuneACCESS table, in-frame sequences only. Its copies lack some clones; in the studies checked, an unresolved V gene accounts for under half of them, and the cause for the rest is not known. Recorded for this sample are tens of thousands of clones; roughly 87% of them occurred a single time. Of the sample, under 3.5% falls within the top ten clones. Its CDR3 holds 16 amino acids, cysteine through phenylalanine. The entry retains the CDR3 DNA only, 48 bases that are in frame from base 1. Unmatched junction bases come to 6, with V trimmed by 3 bases and J by 4 bases. CDR1 and CDR2 were assigned from the germline V gene as KGHSH and LQKENI.

The source of this sequence is an adult with an advanced solid tumor such as melanoma, head and neck, liver or kidney cancer. The sequence joins TRBV18 to TRBJ2-2, with 9 bases aligning to TRBD1. The specimen comprised CD4+ or CD8+ T cells sorted from blood, sampled in a trial of the OX40 agonist ivuxolimab. The bases read TGTGCCAGCTCACCGGCGGGACAGGGTTCCACCGGGGAGCTGTTTTTT. It codes for CASSPAGQGSTGELFF.